This T cell receptor (beta chain) was captured in a study of identical twins. Study conclusions and caveats: Carriage of fewer insertions was seen in abundant cord blood beta clonotypes, whereas memory repertoires showed none.

A universal primer site arose from template switching, and cDNA bore unique molecular identifiers. TCRdb redid the calling of the 5' RACE reads with MiXCR, one entry per CDR3 protein. The sample lists a few hundred thousand distinct CDR3 sequences, more than 13% seen once, with around 0.98% in the top ten. There are a few counts of this clonotype. No antigen is known for it. The same specimen was also included in a second study, on yellow fever vaccine responses in identical twins.

The sample taken for sequencing was CD4+ T cells sorted from blood. This clonotype was sampled from a woman aged 18 to 35 in good health.

Here the CDR3 DNA reads TGCAGTGCTAGTCCCGATGCAACTAATGAAAAACTGTTTTTT. This codes for CSASPDATNEKLFF. This chain uses TRBV20-1 with TRBJ1-4; no firm D call. CDR1 and CDR2 from the germline V gene are DFQATT and SNEGSKA (reference sequence). Deletions cut 3 bases from V and 0 bases from J, with 8 bases between. This CDR3 region has 14 residues.